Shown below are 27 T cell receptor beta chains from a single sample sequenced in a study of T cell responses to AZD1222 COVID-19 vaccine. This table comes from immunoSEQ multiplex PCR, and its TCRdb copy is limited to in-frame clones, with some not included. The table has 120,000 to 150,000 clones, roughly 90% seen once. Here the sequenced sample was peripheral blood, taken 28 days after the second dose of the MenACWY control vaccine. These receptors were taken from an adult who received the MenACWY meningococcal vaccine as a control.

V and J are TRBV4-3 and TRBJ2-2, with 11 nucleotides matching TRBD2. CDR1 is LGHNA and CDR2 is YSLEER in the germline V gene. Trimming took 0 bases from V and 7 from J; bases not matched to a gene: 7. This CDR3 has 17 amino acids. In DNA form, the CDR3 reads TGCGCCAGCAGCCAAGACGCGGCTAGCGGGGGGTTCGGGGAGCTGTTTTTT. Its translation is CASSQDAASGGFGELFF.

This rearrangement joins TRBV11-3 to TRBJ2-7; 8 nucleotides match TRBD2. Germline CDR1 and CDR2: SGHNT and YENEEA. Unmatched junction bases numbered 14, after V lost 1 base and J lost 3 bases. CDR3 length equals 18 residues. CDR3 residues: CASSLAPPGLVGHYEQYF. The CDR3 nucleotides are TGTGCCAGCAGCTTAGCCCCCCCGGGACTAGTCGGGCACTACGAGCAGTACTTC.

CDR3 nucleotide sequence: TGTGCCAGCAGCCAAACCCGAGGAGCCTCCGGCAATCAGCCCCAGCATTTT. Amino acids: CASSQTRGASGNQPQHF. The chain joins TRBV4-2 to TRBJ1-5; no clear D gene. This CDR3 has 17 amino acids. Germline assignment: CDR1 LGHNA and CDR2 YNFKEQ. The V gene lost 2 bases and the J gene lost 2 bases, with 16 bases spanning the gap.

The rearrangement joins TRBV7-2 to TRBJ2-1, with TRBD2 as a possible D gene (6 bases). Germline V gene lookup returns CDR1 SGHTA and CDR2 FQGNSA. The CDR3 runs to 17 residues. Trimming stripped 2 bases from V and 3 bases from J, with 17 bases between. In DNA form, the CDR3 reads TGTGCCAGCAGCTTATTGGGAACGTCGGGGGACTACAATGAGCAGTTCTTC. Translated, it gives CASSLLGTSGDYNEQFF.

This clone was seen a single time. CDR3 amino acids: CASSVLGYGYTF. CDR3 bases: TGTGCCAGTAGTGTATTGGGGTATGGCTACACCTTC. The rearrangement uses TRBV19 and TRBJ1-2; D not certain. The CDR3 totals 12 residues. Germline V lookup: CDR1 LNHDA, CDR2 SQIVND (reference sequence). V dropped 5 bases and J dropped 5 bases, with 9 bases sitting between them.

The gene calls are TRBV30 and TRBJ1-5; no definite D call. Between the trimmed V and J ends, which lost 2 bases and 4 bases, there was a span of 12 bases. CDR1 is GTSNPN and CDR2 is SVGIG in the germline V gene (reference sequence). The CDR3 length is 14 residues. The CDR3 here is CAWSTGMPNQPQHF. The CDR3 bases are TGTGCCTGGAGTACGGGCATGCCGAATCAGCCCCAGCATTTT.

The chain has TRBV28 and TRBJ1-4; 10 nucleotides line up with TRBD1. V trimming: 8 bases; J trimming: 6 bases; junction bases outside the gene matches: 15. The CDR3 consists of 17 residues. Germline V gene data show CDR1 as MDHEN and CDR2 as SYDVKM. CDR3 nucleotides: TGTGCCAGCGGGTCTCACCGACAGGGGGCCGTGGATGAAAAACTGTTTTTT. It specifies CASGSHRQGAVDEKLFF.

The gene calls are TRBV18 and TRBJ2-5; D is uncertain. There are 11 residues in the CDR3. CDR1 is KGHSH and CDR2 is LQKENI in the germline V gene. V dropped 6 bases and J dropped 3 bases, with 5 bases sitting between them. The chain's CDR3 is CASSPKETQYF. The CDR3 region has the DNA TGTGCCAGCTCGCCGAAAGAGACCCAGTACTTC.

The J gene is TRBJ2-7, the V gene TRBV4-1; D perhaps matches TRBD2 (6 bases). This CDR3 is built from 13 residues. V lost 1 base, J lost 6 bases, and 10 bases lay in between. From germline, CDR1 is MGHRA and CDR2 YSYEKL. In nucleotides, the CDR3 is TGCGCCAGCAGCCAAGGTCTAGCGCGCGAGCAGTACTTC. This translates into CASSQGLAREQYF.

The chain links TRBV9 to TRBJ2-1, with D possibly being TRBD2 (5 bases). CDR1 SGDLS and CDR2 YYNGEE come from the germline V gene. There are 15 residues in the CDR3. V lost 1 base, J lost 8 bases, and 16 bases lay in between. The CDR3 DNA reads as TGTGCCAGCAGCGTAACTAGGCATAACGGGGATGAGCAGTTCTTC. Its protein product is CASSVTRHNGDEQFF.

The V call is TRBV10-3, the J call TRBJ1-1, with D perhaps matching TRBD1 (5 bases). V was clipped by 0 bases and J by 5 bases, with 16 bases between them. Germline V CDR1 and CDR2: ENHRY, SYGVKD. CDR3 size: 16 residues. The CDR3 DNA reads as TGTGCCATCAGTGAGTCGGGGCCGGGGTTAGGGACTGAAGCTTTCTTT. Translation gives CAISESGPGLGTEAFF.

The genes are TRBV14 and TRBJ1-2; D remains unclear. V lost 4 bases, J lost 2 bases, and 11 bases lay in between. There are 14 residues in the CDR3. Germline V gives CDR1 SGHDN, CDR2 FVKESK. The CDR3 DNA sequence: TGTGCCAGCAGCCCCGGGGTCCTCAACTATGGCTACACCTTC. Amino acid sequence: CASSPGVLNYGYTF.

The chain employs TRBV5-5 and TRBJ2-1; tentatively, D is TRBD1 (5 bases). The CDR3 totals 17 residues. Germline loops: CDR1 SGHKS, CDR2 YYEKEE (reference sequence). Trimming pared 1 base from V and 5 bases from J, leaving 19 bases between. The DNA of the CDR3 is TGTGCCAGCAGCTTGTTAGTTGGGCTGGGGCCAGACAATGAGCAGTTCTTC. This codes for CASSLLVGLGPDNEQFF.

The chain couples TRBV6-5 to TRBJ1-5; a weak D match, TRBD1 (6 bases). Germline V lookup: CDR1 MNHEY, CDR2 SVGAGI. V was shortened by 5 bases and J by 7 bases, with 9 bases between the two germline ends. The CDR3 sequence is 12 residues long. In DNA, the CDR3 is TGTGCCAGCAGTACAGGGAGGCAGCCCCAGCATTTT. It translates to CASSTGRQPQHF.

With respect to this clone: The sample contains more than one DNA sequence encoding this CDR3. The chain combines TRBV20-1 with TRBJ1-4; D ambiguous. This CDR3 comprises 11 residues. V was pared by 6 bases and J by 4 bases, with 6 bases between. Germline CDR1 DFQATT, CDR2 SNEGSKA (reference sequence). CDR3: CSARFNEKLFF. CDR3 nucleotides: TGCAGTGCGCGATTTAATGAAAAACTGTTTTTT.

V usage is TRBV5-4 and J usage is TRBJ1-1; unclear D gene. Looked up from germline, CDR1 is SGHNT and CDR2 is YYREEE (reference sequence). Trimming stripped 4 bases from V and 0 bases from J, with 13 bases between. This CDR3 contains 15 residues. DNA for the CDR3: TGTGCCAGCAGCAGAGCGGGTCGGATGAACACTGAAGCTTTCTTT. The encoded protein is CASSRAGRMNTEAFF.

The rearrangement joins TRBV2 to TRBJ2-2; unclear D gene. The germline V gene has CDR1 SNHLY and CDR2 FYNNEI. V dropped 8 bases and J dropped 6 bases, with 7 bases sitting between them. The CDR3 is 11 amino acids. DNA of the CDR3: TGTGCCAGCCACTACCCCGGGGAGCTGTTTTTT. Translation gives CASHYPGELFF. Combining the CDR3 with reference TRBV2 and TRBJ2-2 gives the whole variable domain EPEVTQTPSHQVTQMGQEVILRCVPISNHLYFYWYRQILGQKVEFLVSFYNNEISEKSEIFDDQFSVERPDGSNFTLKIRSTKLEDSAMYFCASHYPGELFFGEGSRLTVL.

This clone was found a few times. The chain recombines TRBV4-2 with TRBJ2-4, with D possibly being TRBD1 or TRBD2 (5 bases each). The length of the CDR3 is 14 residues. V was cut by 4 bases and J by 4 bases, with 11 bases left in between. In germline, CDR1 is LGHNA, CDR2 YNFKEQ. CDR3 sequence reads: CASSPGTVKNIQYF. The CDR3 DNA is TGTGCCAGCAGCCCTGGGACCGTTAAAAACATTCAGTACTTC.

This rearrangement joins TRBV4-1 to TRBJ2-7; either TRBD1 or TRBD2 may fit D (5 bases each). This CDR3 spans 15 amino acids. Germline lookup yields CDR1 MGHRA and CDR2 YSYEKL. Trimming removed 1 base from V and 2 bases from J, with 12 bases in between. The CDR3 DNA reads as TGCGCCAGCAGCCAAGTTGGGACGGGGCCCTACGAGCAGTACTTC. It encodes CASSQVGTGPYEQYF.

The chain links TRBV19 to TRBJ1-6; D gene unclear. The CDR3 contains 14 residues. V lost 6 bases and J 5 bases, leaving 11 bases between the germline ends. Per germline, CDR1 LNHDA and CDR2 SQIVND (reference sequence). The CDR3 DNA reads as TGTGCCAGTAGGGAAGGCGGTAATAATTCACCCCTCCACTTT. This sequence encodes CASREGGNNSPLHF. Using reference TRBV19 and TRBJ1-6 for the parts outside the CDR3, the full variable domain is DGGITQSPKYLFRKEGQNVTLSCEQNLNHDAMYWYRQDPGQGLRLIYYSQIVNDFQKGDIAEGYSVSREKKESFPLTVTSAQKNPTAFYLCASREGGNNSPLHFGNGTRLTVT.

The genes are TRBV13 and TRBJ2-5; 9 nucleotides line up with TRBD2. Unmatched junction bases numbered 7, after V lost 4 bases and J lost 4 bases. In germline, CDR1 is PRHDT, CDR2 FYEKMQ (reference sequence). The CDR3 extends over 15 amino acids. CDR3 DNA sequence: TGTGCCAGCAGCTCCCAGGCGGGAGGGAGAGAGACCCAGTACTTC. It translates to CASSSQAGGRETQYF.

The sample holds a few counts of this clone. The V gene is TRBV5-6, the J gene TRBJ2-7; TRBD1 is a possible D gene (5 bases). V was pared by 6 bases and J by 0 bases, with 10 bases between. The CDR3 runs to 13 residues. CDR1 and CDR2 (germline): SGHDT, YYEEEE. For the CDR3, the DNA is TGTGCCAGCACACACAGGAGCTCCTACGAGCAGTACTTC. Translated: CASTHRSSYEQYF.

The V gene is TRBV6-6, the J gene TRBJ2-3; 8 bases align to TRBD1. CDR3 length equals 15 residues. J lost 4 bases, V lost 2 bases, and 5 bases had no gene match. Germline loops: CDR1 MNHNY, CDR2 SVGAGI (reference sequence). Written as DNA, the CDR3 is TGTGCCAGCAGTTACGTCGGACAGGGAGCAGATACGCAGTATTTT. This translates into CASSYVGQGADTQYF.

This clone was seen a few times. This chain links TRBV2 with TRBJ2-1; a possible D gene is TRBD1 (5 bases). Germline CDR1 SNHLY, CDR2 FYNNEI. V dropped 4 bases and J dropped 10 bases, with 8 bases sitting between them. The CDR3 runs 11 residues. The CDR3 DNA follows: TGTGCCAGCAGTGTAAGGGGAGAGCAGTTCTTC. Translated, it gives CASSVRGEQFF.

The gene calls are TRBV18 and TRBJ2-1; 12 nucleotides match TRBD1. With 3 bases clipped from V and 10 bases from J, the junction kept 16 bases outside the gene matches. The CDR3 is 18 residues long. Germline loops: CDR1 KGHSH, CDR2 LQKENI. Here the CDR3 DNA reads TGTGCCAGCTCACCGATACTTAGCGCGGGACAGGGGGCGAGAGAGCAGTTCTTC. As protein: CASSPILSAGQGAREQFF.

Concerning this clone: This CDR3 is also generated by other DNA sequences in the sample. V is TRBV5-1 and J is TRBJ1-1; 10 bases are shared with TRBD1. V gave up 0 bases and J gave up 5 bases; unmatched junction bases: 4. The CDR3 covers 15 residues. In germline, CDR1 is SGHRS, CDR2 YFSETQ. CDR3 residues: CASSLGDRGGTEAFF. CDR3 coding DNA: TGCGCCAGCAGCTTGGGGGACAGGGGTGGGACTGAAGCTTTCTTT.

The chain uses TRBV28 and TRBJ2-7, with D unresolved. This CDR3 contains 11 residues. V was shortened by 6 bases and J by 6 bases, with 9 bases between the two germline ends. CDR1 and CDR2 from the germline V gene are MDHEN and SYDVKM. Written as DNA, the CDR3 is TGTGCCAGCAGGGCATTGGGCGAGCAGTACTTC. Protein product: CASRALGEQYF.